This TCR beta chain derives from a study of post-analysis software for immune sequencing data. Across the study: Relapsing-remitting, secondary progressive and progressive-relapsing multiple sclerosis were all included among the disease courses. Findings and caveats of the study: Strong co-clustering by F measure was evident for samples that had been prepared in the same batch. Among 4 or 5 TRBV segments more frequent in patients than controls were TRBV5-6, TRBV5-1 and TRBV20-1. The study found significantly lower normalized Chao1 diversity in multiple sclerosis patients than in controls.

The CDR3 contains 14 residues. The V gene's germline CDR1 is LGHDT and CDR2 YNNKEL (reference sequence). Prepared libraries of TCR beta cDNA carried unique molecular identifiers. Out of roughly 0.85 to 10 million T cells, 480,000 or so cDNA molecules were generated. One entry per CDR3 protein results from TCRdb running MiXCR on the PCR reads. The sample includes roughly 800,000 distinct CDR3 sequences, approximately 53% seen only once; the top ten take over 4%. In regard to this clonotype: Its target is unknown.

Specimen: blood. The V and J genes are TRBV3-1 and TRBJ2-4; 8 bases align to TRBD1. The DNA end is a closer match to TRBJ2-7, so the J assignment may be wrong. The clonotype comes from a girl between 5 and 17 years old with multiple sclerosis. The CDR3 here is CASSPRTGSNEQYF. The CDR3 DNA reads TGTGCCAGCAGCCCCCGGACAGGGAGCAACGAGCAGTACTTC.